One sample yielded the 32 T cell receptor beta chains listed below, sequenced in a study of T cell responses to AZD1222 COVID-19 vaccine. Generated by immunoSEQ multiplex PCR, the TCRdb table keeps only in-frame clones and is missing some. Altogether some 140,000 clones are present, roughly 90% being singletons, with the ten largest covering approximately 17%. Sequencing used peripheral blood, obtained on day 0 of AZD1222 vaccination. The receptors stem from an adult in good health.

The rearrangement uses TRBV19 and TRBJ1-6; D remains ambiguous. Deletions cut 1 base from V and 10 bases from J, with 11 bases between. Per the germline V gene, CDR1 is LNHDA and CDR2 is SQIVND (reference sequence). This CDR3 spans 14 amino acids. The CDR3 sequence: CASSIVGRGSPLHF. The CDR3 region has the DNA TGTGCCAGTAGTATAGTAGGTCGCGGGTCACCCCTCCACTTT. Drawing the rest from reference TRBV19 and TRBJ1-6, the complete variable domain is DGGITQSPKYLFRKEGQNVTLSCEQNLNHDAMYWYRQDPGQGLRLIYYSQIVNDFQKGDIAEGYSVSREKKESFPLTVTSAQKNPTAFYLCASSIVGRGSPLHFGNGTRLTVT.

The chain carries TRBV12-5 and TRBJ2-6; TRBD1 is a possible D gene (5 bases). Trimming removed 4 bases at V and 2 bases at J, with 15 bases between. Germline values: CDR1 LGHNT, CDR2 FRNRAP. There are 17 residues in the CDR3. The DNA for the CDR3 is TGTGCTAGTGGTTCCGTCATCTCAGGGCCTGGGGCCAACGTCCTGACTTTC. Protein sequence: CASGSVISGPGANVLTF.

The DNA for the CDR3 is TGTGCCAGCAGGGACGACAGAGGGGATGGCTACACCTTC. Translation: CASRDDRGDGYTF. The chain employs TRBV12-3 or TRBV12-4 and TRBJ1-2; a weak D match, TRBD1 (5 bases). The CDR3 contains 13 residues. Trimming took off 6 bases at V and 6 bases at J, with 14 bases between the two ends.

The gene calls are TRBV7-9 and TRBJ2-3; D possibly uses TRBD1 or TRBD2 (5 bases each). Germline CDR1 reads SEHNR; CDR2 reads FQNEAQ (reference sequence). The CDR3 runs 14 residues. With 4 bases removed from V and 2 bases from J, the gap between germline ends came to 10 bases. The CDR3 sequence: CASSSGTYTDTQYF. CDR3 DNA sequence: TGTGCCAGCAGCTCCGGGACCTACACAGATACGCAGTATTTT.

The J gene is TRBJ1-3, the V gene TRBV29-1; D uncertain. Per the germline V gene, CDR1 is SQVTM and CDR2 is ANQGSEA. This CDR3 comprises 13 residues. V was shortened by 5 bases and J by 3 bases, with 11 bases between the two germline ends. As DNA, the CDR3 is TGCAGCGTTTCCCGGCCAGATGGAAACACCATATATTTT. It encodes CSVSRPDGNTIYF.

The table lists this clone with a few counts. The rearrangement uses TRBV24-1 and TRBJ1-4; tentatively, D is TRBD1 (6 bases). Germline CDR1 reads KGHDR; CDR2 reads SFDVKD. The V end lost 3 bases, the J end lost 8 bases, and 15 bases lay between the germline ends. The CDR3 length is 15 residues. The CDR3 DNA is TGTGCCACCAGTGATCGCGTGACAGGATTCGAAAAACTGTTTTTT. This gives the protein CATSDRVTGFEKLFF.

This rearrangement joins TRBV5-1 to TRBJ1-1; D uncertain. Deletions cut 6 bases from V and 3 bases from J, with 12 bases between. This CDR3 has 13 amino acids. CDR1 and CDR2 from the germline V gene are SGHRS and YFSETQ. CDR3 sequence (DNA): TGCGCCAGCACCATATCATGGGACACTGAAGCTTTCTTT. It is translated as CASTISWDTEAFF. The variable domain in full, completed from reference TRBV5-1 and TRBJ1-1, reads KAGVTQTPRYLIKTRGQQVTLSCSPISGHRSVSWYQQTPGQGLQFLFEYFSETQRNKGNFPGRFSGRQFSNSRSEMNVSTLELGDSALYLCASTISWDTEAFFGQGTRLTVV.

The V call is TRBV30, the J call TRBJ1-1; D remains ambiguous. The CDR3 length is 8 residues. V was pared by 7 bases and J by 11 bases, with 8 bases between. Per the germline V gene, CDR1 is GTSNPN and CDR2 is SVGIG (reference sequence). CDR3 nucleotide sequence: TGTGCCTACGGAGGGGCTTTCTTT. Translation gives CAYGGAFF.

This chain joins TRBV3-1 (or the pseudogene TRBV3-2) and TRBJ1-2; 8 bases match TRBD1. J lost 4 bases, V lost 1 base, and 2 bases had no gene match. The CDR3 length is 14 residues. Germline V lookup: CDR1 LGHDT, CDR2 YNNKEL (reference sequence). This CDR3 is CASSQVRGPYGYTF. The CDR3 DNA is TGTGCCAGCAGCCAAGTCAGGGGGCCCTATGGCTACACCTTC.

The V call is TRBV10-3, the J call TRBJ2-5; maybe TRBD1 (5 bases). Trimming took 3 bases from V and 1 from J, leaving 12 bases between them. Germline V gene lookup returns CDR1 ENHRY and CDR2 SYGVKD. The CDR3 loop spans 15 amino acids. The CDR3 loop reads CAISEQGAVQETQYF. As DNA, the CDR3 is TGTGCCATCAGTGAACAAGGGGCTGTCCAAGAGACCCAGTACTTC.

The chain is built from TRBV2 and TRBJ2-6; TRBD2 aligns across 8 bases. There are 16 residues in the CDR3. Per the germline V gene, CDR1 is SNHLY and CDR2 is FYNNEI. Trimming cost V 7 bases and J 0 bases; bases outside gene matches: 5. CDR3 protein: CASTRGGTSGANVLTF. The DNA for the CDR3 is TGTGCCAGCACTCGGGGGGGGACCTCTGGGGCCAACGTCCTGACTTTC.

The rearrangement links TRBV30 to TRBJ1-2; 10 nucleotides line up with TRBD1. Per the germline V gene, CDR1 is GTSNPN and CDR2 is SVGIG (reference sequence). The J segment lost 4 bases and the V segment lost 3 bases, leaving 11 bases of the junction unmatched. The CDR3 covers 16 residues. CDR3 nucleotides: TGTGCCTGGAGCTTATCCGACAGGGGGCGGATCTATGGCTACACCTTC. Translation gives CAWSLSDRGRIYGYTF.

The chain recombines TRBV27 with TRBJ2-1; D assignment may be TRBD1 or TRBD2 (6 bases each). Trimming pared 3 bases from V and 3 bases from J, leaving 15 bases between. This CDR3 contains 16 residues. Germline assignment: CDR1 MNHEY and CDR2 SMNVEV (reference sequence). Here the CDR3 reads CASSFESRGLYNEQFF. The CDR3 bases are TGTGCCAGCAGTTTTGAGTCTCGGGGGCTCTACAATGAGCAGTTCTTC.

The rearrangement links TRBV5-1 to TRBJ2-5; 10 bases map to TRBD1. The CDR3 covers 15 residues. Germline trimming cut 4 bases from V and 5 bases from J; bases unmatched to any gene: 8. The germline V gene has CDR1 SGHRS and CDR2 YFSETQ. CDR3 region: CASSVRQGARETQYF. The CDR3, as DNA: TGCGCCAGCAGCGTAAGACAGGGGGCGCGGGAGACCCAGTACTTC.

The V and J genes are TRBV6-2 or TRBV6-3 and TRBJ2-7; D unclear. The CDR3 has 14 residues. Germline V lookup: CDR1 MNHEY, CDR2 SVGEGT. Trimming left V 2 bases short and J 4 bases short, with 12 bases between. The CDR3 loop is CASSYGGKSYEQYF. The CDR3 DNA reads as TGTGCCAGCAGTTACGGTGGGAAATCGTACGAGCAGTACTTC.

The chain has TRBV12-3 or TRBV12-4 and TRBJ1-2; D gene uncertain. The CDR3 is 12 amino acids. Trimming cost V 6 bases and J 8 bases, with 13 bases left between them. For the CDR3, the DNA is TGTGCCAGCAGCCCTAGTTCCGGGGGCTACACCTTC. This codes for CASSPSSGGYTF.

This clone has a single count. V gene TRBV7-3 combines with J gene TRBJ2-3; 10 bases are shared with TRBD2. V trimming: 4 bases; J trimming: 0 bases; junction bases outside the gene matches: 4. Germline values: CDR1 SGHTA, CDR2 FQGTGA. CDR3 length: 16 amino acids. The CDR3 DNA is TGTGCCAGCAGCTCCGGACTAGCGGTTAGCACAGATACGCAGTATTTT. Amino acid sequence: CASSSGLAVSTDTQYF.

V usage is TRBV7-2 and J usage is TRBJ1-4, with TRBD1 as a possible D gene (5 bases). Trimming shortened V by 6 bases and J by 5 bases, and 10 bases separated the two germline ends. Germline lookup yields CDR1 SGHTA and CDR2 FQGNSA. The CDR3 has 13 amino acids. CDR3 region: CASSPQGNEKLFF. As DNA, the CDR3 is TGTGCCAGCAGTCCTCAGGGAAATGAAAAACTGTTTTTT.

This chain uses TRBV7-3 with TRBJ1-2; 7 nucleotides match TRBD1. The CDR3 totals 16 residues. CDR1 and CDR2 (germline): SGHTA, FQGTGA. V was pared by 1 base and J by 4 bases, with 9 bases of the junction left unmatched. This CDR3 reads CASSLNPGTARYGYTF. The CDR3 region has the DNA TGTGCCAGCAGCTTAAACCCCGGGACAGCCCGCTATGGCTACACCTTC.

The chain links TRBV7-9 to TRBJ1-2; TRBD1 aligns across 9 bases. The germline CDR1 and CDR2 sequences are SEHNR and FQNEAQ (reference sequence). This CDR3 contains 14 residues. V lost 4 bases and J lost 7; bases outside the gene matches: 7. Here the CDR3 reads CASSSDRTGAGYTF. The CDR3 DNA follows: TGTGCCAGCAGCTCGGACCGGACAGGGGCTGGCTACACCTTC.

J is TRBJ2-1 and V is TRBV13; D not resolved. Germline V gene data show CDR1 as PRHDT and CDR2 as FYEKMQ (reference sequence). The CDR3 covers 13 residues. V was shortened by 0 bases and J by 4 bases, with 4 bases between the two germline ends. CDR3 protein: CASSLGQYNEQFF. CDR3 bases: TGTGCCAGCAGCTTAGGCCAATACAATGAGCAGTTCTTC.

V is TRBV7-2 and J is TRBJ2-7; D call uncertain. V lost 3 bases and J 2 bases, leaving 8 bases between the germline ends. This CDR3 contains 13 residues. Germline loops: CDR1 SGHTA, CDR2 FQGNSA. The CDR3 protein is CASSFPTPYEQYF. The CDR3 DNA is TGTGCCAGCAGCTTCCCCACTCCCTACGAGCAGTACTTC.

Only a few counts were recorded for this clone. This chain links TRBV7-3 with TRBJ2-5; no clear D gene. CDR1 and CDR2 from the germline V gene are SGHTA and FQGTGA. Trimming took 2 bases from V and 0 from J, leaving 4 bases between them. The CDR3 has 13 residues. CDR3 nucleotide sequence: TGTGCCAGCAGCTTAGGCCACCAAGAGACCCAGTACTTC. Encoded protein: CASSLGHQETQYF.

This chain uses TRBV3-1 (or the pseudogene TRBV3-2) with TRBJ1-6, with D tentatively TRBD1 (6 bases). Trimming removed 1 base from V and 11 bases from J, with 12 bases in between. Germline assignment: CDR1 LGHDT and CDR2 YNNKEL (reference sequence). The CDR3 totals 14 residues. CDR3 in amino acids: CASSQGPAGAPLHF. For the CDR3, the DNA is TGTGCCAGCAGCCAAGGCCCGGCAGGGGCACCCCTCCACTTT.

This clone was counted only a few times. V and J are TRBV5-6 and TRBJ2-1; 7 nucleotides line up with TRBD1. The CDR3 is 13 amino acids. Per germline, CDR1 SGHDT and CDR2 YYEEEE. V lost 0 bases to trimming and J lost 10 bases; unmatched junction nucleotides: 4. The DNA of the CDR3 is TGTGCCAGCAGCTTGGCAGGGGGACGAGAGCAGTTCTTC. Translating gives CASSLAGGREQFF.

The V gene is TRBV5-1, the J gene TRBJ2-7; possibly TRBD2 for D (5 bases). The CDR3 is 14 amino acids. Trimming took off 4 bases at V and 6 bases at J, with 17 bases between the two ends. CDR1 is SGHRS, CDR2 YFSETQ, per germline. The CDR3 DNA reads as TGCGCCAGCAGCGTAACGGGAAATACTGCCGAGCAGTACTTC. It encodes CASSVTGNTAEQYF.

V gene TRBV6-5 combines with J gene TRBJ1-1; 7 bases agree with TRBD1. The length of the CDR3 is 15 residues. Germline V gives CDR1 MNHEY, CDR2 SVGAGI. V lost 4 bases, J lost 0 bases, and 5 bases stayed unmatched. Written as DNA, the CDR3 is TGTGCCAGCAGTTTGACCAGGGGGTTGAACACTGAAGCTTTCTTT. The encoded protein is CASSLTRGLNTEAFF.

The chain uses TRBV5-1 and TRBJ1-2; D unresolved. CDR1 SGHRS and CDR2 YFSETQ come from the germline V gene. The CDR3 loop spans 15 amino acids. Trimming shortened V by 5 bases and J by 8 bases, and 22 bases separated the two germline ends. The CDR3 coding sequence is TGCGCCAGCAGTTTCTCCCAATCACGATTTATGGGCTACACCTTC. This gives the protein CASSFSQSRFMGYTF.

The chain employs TRBV19 and TRBJ1-6; 9 bases fit TRBD1. V shed 3 bases, J shed 7 bases, and the junction held 7 bases outside the gene matches. CDR1 and CDR2 (germline): LNHDA, SQIVND (reference sequence). This CDR3 has 16 amino acids. CDR3 amino acids: CASSMLQGAWNSPLHF. CDR3 sequence (DNA): TGTGCCAGTAGTATGCTACAGGGGGCTTGGAATTCACCCCTCCACTTT. The complete variable domain, with remaining parts taken from reference TRBV19 and TRBJ1-6, reads DGGITQSPKYLFRKEGQNVTLSCEQNLNHDAMYWYRQDPGQGLRLIYYSQIVNDFQKGDIAEGYSVSREKKESFPLTVTSAQKNPTAFYLCASSMLQGAWNSPLHFGNGTRLTVT.

The chain joins TRBV10-3 to TRBJ2-7; perhaps D is TRBD1 or TRBD2 (6 bases each). The V gene's germline CDR1 is ENHRY and CDR2 SYGVKD. The CDR3 extends over 12 amino acids. Trimming shortened V by 7 bases and J by 8 bases, and 15 bases separated the two germline ends. CDR3 in DNA: TGTGCCATCACTCCCGGGGGCACTAAGCAGTACTTC. It encodes CAITPGGTKQYF.

The chain couples TRBV12-3 or TRBV12-4 to TRBJ1-5; D call uncertain. Trimming took 2 bases from V and 6 from J, leaving 5 bases between them. The CDR3 spans 12 residues. As DNA, the CDR3 is TGTGCCAGCAGTTTACCTAGTCAGCCCCAGCATTTT. Its translation is CASSLPSQPQHF.

The rearrangement joins TRBV28 to TRBJ1-3; D gene unclear. The CDR3 runs to 14 residues. V was clipped by 3 bases and J by 1 base, with 7 bases between them. CDR1 is MDHEN, CDR2 SYDVKM, per germline. The CDR3 here is CASSLVGSGNTIYF. The CDR3 DNA reads TGTGCCAGCAGTTTGGTAGGTTCTGGAAACACCATATATTTT.